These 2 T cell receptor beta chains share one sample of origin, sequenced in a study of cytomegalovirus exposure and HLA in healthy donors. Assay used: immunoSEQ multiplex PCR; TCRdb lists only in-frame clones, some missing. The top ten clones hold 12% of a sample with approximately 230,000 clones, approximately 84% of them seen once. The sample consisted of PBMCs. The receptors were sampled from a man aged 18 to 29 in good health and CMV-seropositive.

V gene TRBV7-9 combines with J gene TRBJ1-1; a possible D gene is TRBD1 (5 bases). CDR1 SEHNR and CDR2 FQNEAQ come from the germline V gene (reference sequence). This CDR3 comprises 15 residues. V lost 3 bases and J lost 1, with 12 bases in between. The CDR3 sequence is CASSLPGLTNTEAFF. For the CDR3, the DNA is TGTGCCAGCAGCTTGCCGGGACTCACGAACACTGAAGCTTTCTTT.

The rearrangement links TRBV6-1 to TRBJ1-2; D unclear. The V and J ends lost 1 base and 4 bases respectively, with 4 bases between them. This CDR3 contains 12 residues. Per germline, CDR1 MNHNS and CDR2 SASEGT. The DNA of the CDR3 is TGTGCCAGCAGTGAAGAAGCCTATGGCTACACCTTC. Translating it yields CASSEEAYGYTF.